Below, 25 T cell receptor beta chains from the same sample are listed, as sequenced in a study of shared clonotypes between healthy human individuals. Profiling relied on immunoSEQ multiplex PCR, and the TCRdb table lists in-frame clones only, not all of them. The sample lists millions of clones; roughly 94% were seen once. The specimen was naive CD4+ T cells sorted from blood. Subset meaning: CD45RA+ positively selected. These receptors were obtained from a man aged 18-30 years in good health.

The chain employs TRBV4-3 and TRBJ1-2; 7 nucleotides align to TRBD1. Germline V gives CDR1 LGHNA, CDR2 YSLEER. The trim removed 0 bases at V and 8 bases at J, leaving 6 bases unmatched. The CDR3 is made up of 14 amino acids. CDR3 amino acids: CASSQEMTGYGYTF. The CDR3 coding sequence is TGCGCCAGCAGCCAAGAGATGACAGGGTACGGCTACACCTTC.

In the case of this clone: One base away lies a much larger clone, so this may be a sequencing read error. Other DNA sequences of this sample code for an identical CDR3. The chain couples TRBV25-1 to TRBJ1-3; D gene unclear. Germline V gene lookup returns CDR1 MGHDK and CDR2 SYGVNS. The length of the CDR3 is 15 residues. This CDR3 reads CASSEGGSSGNTIYF. The CDR3 nucleotides read TGTGCCAGCAGTGAAGGCGGATCCTCTGGAAACACCATATATTTC.

A word on this clone: One base away lies a much larger clone, so this may be a sequencing read error. The sample carries other DNA sequences with the same CDR3. This rearrangement joins TRBV7-2 to TRBJ2-1; D call uncertain. The V gene lost 5 bases and the J gene lost 5 bases, with 10 bases spanning the gap. The CDR3 is 13 amino acids. Germline CDR1 and CDR2: SGHTA and FQGNSA. The CDR3 spells CASSLGPNNEQFF. Written as DNA, the CDR3 is TGTGCCAGCAGCCTAGGGCCGAACAATGAGCAGTTCTTC.

The chain has TRBV28 and TRBJ2-2; 7 bases fit TRBD2. Germline V gives CDR1 MDHEN, CDR2 SYDVKM. The CDR3 has 14 residues. With V trimmed by 5 bases and J by 6 bases, 6 bases remained unmatched. The CDR3 DNA reads TGTGCCAGCAGTACCCAGGGAGGGGCCGGGGAGCTGTTTTTT. Translating it yields CASSTQGGAGELFF.

The rearrangement joins TRBV5-1 to TRBJ2-3, with a possible D match to TRBD2 (6 bases). The CDR3 has 15 amino acids. Germline V gene data show CDR1 as SGHRS and CDR2 as YFSETQ. V lost 4 bases and J lost 0, with 12 bases in between. CDR3 nucleotide sequence: TGCGCCAGCAGCCCCCTAGCGTCTAGCACAGATACGCAGTATTTT. The encoded protein is CASSPLASSTDTQYF.

The rearrangement links TRBV6-5 to TRBJ2-1, with TRBD1 matching 8 bases. The J segment lost 10 bases and the V segment lost 6 bases, leaving 11 bases of the junction unmatched. The germline gives CDR1 MNHEY, CDR2 SVGAGI. The CDR3 is made up of 14 amino acids. This CDR3 is CASRYRDRLAEQFF. The DNA of the CDR3 is TGTGCCAGCAGGTACCGGGACAGGCTCGCCGAGCAGTTCTTC.

This sequence joins TRBV6-1 and TRBJ2-1; 7 bases map to TRBD1. Germline values: CDR1 MNHNS, CDR2 SASEGT. J was trimmed by 5 bases and V by 1 base; bases with no gene match: 5. The CDR3 covers 15 residues. For the CDR3, the DNA is TGTGCCAGCAGTGAAGAAGCAGGGGGTCACAATGAGCAGTTCTTC. This codes for CASSEEAGGHNEQFF.

This clone was detected once. The chain joins TRBV19 to TRBJ2-7; D call uncertain. Trimming stripped 6 bases from V and 2 bases from J, with 11 bases between. CDR1 is LNHDA and CDR2 is SQIVND in the germline V gene (reference sequence). The CDR3 is made up of 13 amino acids. The CDR3 reads CASSHTNTYEQYF. DNA of the CDR3: TGTGCCAGTAGCCATACAAATACCTACGAGCAGTACTTC.

This chain connects TRBV7-2 to TRBJ2-1; 7 bases align to TRBD2. The junction had 5 bases not matched to a gene; V was cut back by 3 bases and J by 0 bases. This CDR3 contains 16 residues. Per the germline V gene, CDR1 is SGHTA and CDR2 is FQGNSA. The CDR3 loop reads CASSFRSGNSYNEQFF. CDR3 sequence (DNA): TGTGCCAGCAGCTTTCGCAGCGGGAACTCCTACAATGAGCAGTTCTTC.

The V and J genes are TRBV30 and TRBJ1-6; TRBD1 is a possible D gene (6 bases). There are 17 residues in the CDR3. Trimming took off 0 bases at V and 9 bases at J, with 21 bases between the two ends. Germline-derived CDR1 and CDR2 are GTSNPN and SVGIG (reference sequence). The CDR3 DNA reads as TGTGCCTGGAGTGTACCCCTCCCGGGGGCGGTTGCTTCACCCCTCCACTTT. It yields the protein CAWSVPLPGAVASPLHF.

This clone was recorded once. J is TRBJ1-1 and V is TRBV6-5; unclear D gene. The V and J ends lost 2 bases and 2 bases respectively, with 6 bases between them. The CDR3 has 13 residues. Germline values: CDR1 MNHEY, CDR2 SVGAGI. For the CDR3, the DNA is TGTGCCAGCAGTTACACCCGAAACACTGAAGCTTTCTTT. Its translation is CASSYTRNTEAFF.

This chain joins TRBV7-2 and TRBJ1-6, with D perhaps matching TRBD1 (5 bases). Between the trimmed V and J ends, which lost 2 bases and 6 bases, there was a span of 14 bases. From germline, CDR1 is SGHTA and CDR2 FQGNSA. CDR3 length equals 16 residues. The CDR3 nucleotides are TGTGCCAGCAGCTTATTTCCGGGGGGAATTAATTCACCCCTCCACTTT. It translates to CASSLFPGGINSPLHF.

The chain recombines TRBV5-1 with TRBJ2-2; TRBD2 aligns across 9 bases. Germline-derived CDR1 and CDR2 are SGHRS and YFSETQ. The CDR3 consists of 18 residues. Losses at the gene ends were 4 bases for V and 5 bases for J; bases not matched to a gene: 15. DNA for the CDR3: TGCGCCAGCAGCATTGGCCTCCTTGCGGGAGGGTTTACCGGGGAGCTGTTTTTT. This translates into CASSIGLLAGGFTGELFF.

CDR3: CASSLAGASYEQYF. The CDR3 region has the DNA TGTGCCAGCAGCTTGGCAGGAGCCTCCTACGAGCAGTACTTC. V is TRBV5-5 and J is TRBJ2-7; D remains unclear. Trimming removed 0 bases at V and 0 bases at J, with 7 bases between. From germline, CDR1 is SGHKS and CDR2 YYEKEE (reference sequence). This CDR3 has 14 residues.

V usage is TRBV29-1 and J usage is TRBJ2-5; D unresolved. V lost 3 bases, J lost 6 bases, and 11 bases lay in between. This CDR3 spans 12 amino acids. Germline CDR1 SQVTM, CDR2 ANQGSEA. The CDR3 loop reads CSVDLGPKTQYF. CDR3 in DNA: TGCAGCGTTGATTTGGGTCCGAAGACCCAGTACTTC.

CDR3 residues: CASSQSPGLAGTDTQYF. CDR3 nucleotides: TGTGCCAGCAGCCAGAGCCCGGGACTAGCGGGGACAGATACGCAGTATTTT. The chain employs TRBV4-2 and TRBJ2-3, with 13 bases matching TRBD2. Unmatched junction bases numbered 6, after V lost 3 bases and J lost 3 bases. Germline V lookup: CDR1 LGHNA, CDR2 YNFKEQ. This CDR3 is built from 17 residues.

The chain combines TRBV6-5 with TRBJ2-2; 9 bases map to TRBD2. The length of the CDR3 is 15 residues. The junction had 5 bases not matched to a gene; V was cut back by 6 bases and J by 3 bases. Germline V gives CDR1 MNHEY, CDR2 SVGAGI. The CDR3 spells CASRPRLADTGELFF. Here the CDR3 DNA reads TGTGCCAGCAGACCTCGACTAGCGGACACCGGGGAGCTGTTTTTT.

The chain combines TRBV19 with TRBJ2-5; either TRBD1 or TRBD2 may fit D (5 bases each). The germline V and J ends were trimmed by 4 bases and 4 bases, with 13 bases remaining between them. Per the germline V gene, CDR1 is LNHDA and CDR2 is SQIVND (reference sequence). The CDR3 has 14 amino acids. In DNA form, the CDR3 reads TGTGCCAGTAGTACGGGGCCAACTACAGAGACCCAGTACTTC. Translation: CASSTGPTTETQYF. The whole variable domain, filled in from reference TRBV19 and TRBJ2-5, reads DGGITQSPKYLFRKEGQNVTLSCEQNLNHDAMYWYRQDPGQGLRLIYYSQIVNDFQKGDIAEGYSVSREKKESFPLTVTSAQKNPTAFYLCASSTGPTTETQYFGPGTRLLVL.

The V and J genes are TRBV5-1 and TRBJ1-4, with unresolved D. The CDR3 extends over 16 amino acids. V lost 0 bases to trimming and J lost 8 bases, with 17 bases between them. CDR1 is SGHRS, CDR2 YFSETQ, per germline. The CDR3 DNA is TGCGCCAGCAGCTTGGATCCCTCCGGGGTTGACGAAAAACTGTTTTTT. This sequence encodes CASSLDPSGVDEKLFF.

The table lists this clone with a count of one. This same CDR3 is encoded by further DNA sequences in the sample. J is TRBJ2-3 and V is TRBV7-9; no clear D. V was pared by 6 bases and J by 0 bases, with 10 bases between. The CDR3 is 14 residues long. Germline CDR1 and CDR2: SEHNR and FQNEAQ (reference sequence). CDR3 amino acids: CASSPTSSTDTQYF. The CDR3 bases are TGTGCCAGCAGTCCGACGTCTAGCACAGATACGCAGTATTTT.

The chain has TRBV5-5 and TRBJ2-7; possibly TRBD2 for D (6 bases). CDR1 and CDR2 from the germline V gene are SGHKS and YYEKEE (reference sequence). The CDR3 has 15 amino acids. Trimming took off 4 bases at V and 2 bases at J, with 16 bases between the two ends. DNA for the CDR3: TGTGCCAGCAGCATAGCGGCTTCTAACCCCTACGAGCAGTACTTC. Amino acids: CASSIAASNPYEQYF.

The V gene is TRBV9, the J gene TRBJ2-3; a weak D match, TRBD2 (5 bases). The germline V and J ends were trimmed by 2 bases and 3 bases, with 22 bases remaining between them. The germline V gene has CDR1 SGDLS and CDR2 YYNGEE. The CDR3 runs 18 residues. The CDR3 sequence is CASSVDWTATVRTDTQYF. CDR3 bases: TGTGCCAGCAGCGTGGACTGGACTGCGACGGTTAGGACAGATACGCAGTATTTT.

The chain combines TRBV10-3 with TRBJ2-1; 12 bases fit TRBD2. Germline V gene lookup returns CDR1 ENHRY and CDR2 SYGVKD. Trimming cost V 2 bases and J 9 bases; bases outside gene matches: 8. This CDR3 region has 16 residues. CDR3 nucleotide sequence: TGTGCCATCAGTGAGAATCCTAGCGGGGGGGCCGGTGAGCAGTTCTTC. Protein sequence: CAISENPSGGAGEQFF.

This rearrangement joins TRBV6-5 to TRBJ2-5; 11 positions agree with TRBD2. CDR1 is MNHEY, CDR2 SVGAGI, per germline. With V trimmed by 6 bases and J by 4 bases, 4 bases remained unmatched. The CDR3 spans 14 residues. The CDR3 nucleotides are TGTGCCAGCAGGCTACTAGCGGGGGCAGAGACCCAGTACTTC. It is translated as CASRLLAGAETQYF.

This clone was detected once. Other DNA sequences from this sample encode an identical CDR3 as well. This chain uses TRBV5-1 with TRBJ2-6; no reliable D call. Germline CDR1 is SGHRS and CDR2 is YFSETQ. CDR3 length: 15 amino acids. V was cut by 0 bases and J by 0 bases, with 4 bases left in between. This chain's CDR3 is CASSLAYSGANVLTF. The CDR3 DNA is TGCGCCAGCAGCTTGGCTTACTCTGGGGCCAACGTCCTGACTTTC.